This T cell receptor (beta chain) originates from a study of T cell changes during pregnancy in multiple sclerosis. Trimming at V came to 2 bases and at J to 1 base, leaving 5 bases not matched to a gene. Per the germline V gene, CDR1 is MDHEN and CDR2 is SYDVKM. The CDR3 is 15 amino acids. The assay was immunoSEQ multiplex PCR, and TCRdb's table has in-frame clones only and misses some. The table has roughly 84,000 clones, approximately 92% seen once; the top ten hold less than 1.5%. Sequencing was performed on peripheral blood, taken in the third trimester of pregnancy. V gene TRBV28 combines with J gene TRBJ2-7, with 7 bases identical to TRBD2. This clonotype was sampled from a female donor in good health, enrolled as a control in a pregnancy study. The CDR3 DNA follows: TGTGCCAGCAGTTTAACGGCTAGCGGTTCCTACGAGCAGTACTTC. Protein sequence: CASSLTASGSYEQYF.